These 5 T cell receptor beta chains originate from one sample sequenced in a study of PD-L1 blockade in urothelial cancer. Method: immunoSEQ multiplex PCR; TCRdb's copy keeps in-frame clones and lacks some. This table has 80,000 to 130,000 clones, about 90% appearing once. This specimen was PBMCs, taken around atezolizumab (anti-PD-L1) treatment. The receptors here all came from an elderly woman with urothelial cancer.

The V and J genes are TRBV7-9 and TRBJ1-5; 7 positions match TRBD1. Germline values: CDR1 SEHNR, CDR2 FQNEAQ (reference sequence). Losses at the gene ends were 4 bases for V and 13 bases for J; bases not matched to a gene: 10. This CDR3 has 13 amino acids. DNA for the CDR3: TGTGCCAGCAGCTCCAACCGACAGGGTTCTCAGCATTTT. Its protein product is CASSSNRQGSQHF.

The chain joins TRBV7-9 to TRBJ2-7; TRBD2 matches at 11 bases. V was clipped by 6 bases and J by 2 bases; unmatched bases: 6. There are 15 residues in the CDR3. In germline, CDR1 is SEHNR, CDR2 FQNEAQ (reference sequence). The CDR3 DNA reads TGTGCCAGCAGTCCTAGCGGGAGGCCCCCCTACGAGCAGTACTTC. Protein: CASSPSGRPPYEQYF.

The chain links TRBV10-3 to TRBJ2-7, with TRBD2 matching over 11 bases. With V trimmed by 2 bases and J by 2 bases, 2 bases remained unmatched. Germline loops: CDR1 ENHRY, CDR2 SYGVKD. The CDR3 is made up of 15 amino acids. The CDR3 region has the DNA TGTGCCATCAGTGAGCCACTAGCGGGAGCCTACGAGCAGTACTTC. It yields the protein CAISEPLAGAYEQYF.

This clone has just one count. The V call is TRBV28, the J call TRBJ1-2; 7 bases align to TRBD1. Germline CDR1 MDHEN, CDR2 SYDVKM. This CDR3 has 13 residues. The ends lost 6 bases at V and 2 bases at J; junction bases unmatched: 3. CDR3 protein: CASRTTGNYGYTF. In DNA, the CDR3 is TGTGCCAGCAGAACGACAGGGAACTATGGCTACACCTTC.

V gene TRBV27 combines with J gene TRBJ1-1; 9 bases align to TRBD1. The CDR3 length is 16 residues. With V trimmed by 3 bases and J by 6 bases, 11 bases remained unmatched. Germline V gene data show CDR1 as MNHEY and CDR2 as SMNVEV (reference sequence). CDR3 DNA sequence: TGTGCCAGCAGTTTCCTTCCGACAGGGGGGTTCGCTGAAGCTTTCTTT. Translation: CASSFLPTGGFAEAFF.